This paragraph reports one TCR beta chain. Its antigen is unidentified. In the same sample, other DNA sequences code for this CDR3. The data belong to a study of cytomegalovirus exposure and HLA in healthy donors. PCR involved 60 Vbeta and 13 Jbeta primers. Assay used: immunoSEQ multiplex PCR; TCRdb lists only in-frame clones, some missing. The table has approximately 180,000 clones, approximately 78% seen once. Study results and limitations: Indistinguishable V segments, including TRBV6-2 and TRBV6-3, were excluded. An analysis was carried out later, and it reportedly showed fewer N-insertions in an Asian-associated ancestry cluster than the approximately 710-donor mean. Reportedly, TCR beta sequences accurately predicted HLA-A and HLA-B alleles in most subjects.

Germline V gene sequence: CDR1 SGDLS, CDR2 YYNGEE. The CDR3 consists of 14 residues. The V end lost 0 bases, the J end lost 1 base, and 7 bases lay between the germline ends. The clonotype was recovered from a woman under 30 in good health and CMV-seronegative. J is TRBJ2-5 and V is TRBV9, with a possible D match to TRBD2 (5 bases). Sample: PBMCs. CDR3 amino acids: CASSVGGLQETQYF. The DNA for the CDR3 is TGTGCCAGCAGCGTAGGAGGACTCCAAGAGACCCAGTACTTC. The full variable domain, its missing parts supplied by reference TRBV9 and TRBJ2-5, is DSGVTQTPKHLITATGQRVTLRCSPRSGDLSVYWYQQSLDQGLQFLIQYYNGEERAKGNILERFSAQQFPDLHSELNLSSLELGDSALYFCASSVGGLQETQYFGPGTRLLVL.